This T cell receptor beta chain was captured by sequencing in a study of blood T cell repertoires in COVID-19. Study-wide context: Some COVID-19 samples were acute and others convalescent; all came from the United States, Italy and Spain.

Authors' data handling: Estimation of nucleated cell counts was performed using reference gene primer amplification. The protocol was immunoSEQ multiplex PCR, while the TCRdb copy is restricted to in-frame clones and leaves out a portion. The DNA was the basis for D and trimming; V, J and clone size are from that table. The data contain fewer than 100,000 clones, around 88% of them singletons. The specimen sequenced was peripheral blood. The receptor's source is a man aged 60 to 75 with acute or convalescent COVID-19.

In DNA form, the CDR3 reads TGTGCCAGCAGCGGAATAGGGGGATCCTACAATGAGCAGTTCTTC. Translated, it gives CASSGIGGSYNEQFF. V is TRBV7-9 and J is TRBJ2-1; D is perhaps TRBD1 (6 bases). Trimming pared 5 bases from V and 1 base from J, leaving 12 bases between. This CDR3 has 15 amino acids. Germline assignment: CDR1 SEHNR and CDR2 FQNEAQ (reference sequence).